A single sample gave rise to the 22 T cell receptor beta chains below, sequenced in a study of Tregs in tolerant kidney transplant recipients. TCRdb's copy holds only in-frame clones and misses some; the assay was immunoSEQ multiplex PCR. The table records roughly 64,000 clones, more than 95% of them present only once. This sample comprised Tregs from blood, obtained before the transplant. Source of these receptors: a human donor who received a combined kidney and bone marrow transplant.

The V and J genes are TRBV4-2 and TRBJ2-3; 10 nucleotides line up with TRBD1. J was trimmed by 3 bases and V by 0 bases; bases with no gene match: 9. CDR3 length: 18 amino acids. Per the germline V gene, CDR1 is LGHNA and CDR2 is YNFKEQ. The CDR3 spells CASSQEGPGQGFTDTQYF. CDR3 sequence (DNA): TGTGCCAGCAGCCAAGAAGGCCCGGGACAGGGGTTTACAGATACGCAGTATTTT.

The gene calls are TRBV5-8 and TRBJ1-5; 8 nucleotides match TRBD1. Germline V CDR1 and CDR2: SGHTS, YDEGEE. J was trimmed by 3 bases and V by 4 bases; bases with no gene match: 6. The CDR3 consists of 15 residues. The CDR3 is CASSKTGALNQPQHF. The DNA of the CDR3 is TGTGCCAGCAGCAAGACAGGGGCCCTCAATCAGCCCCAGCATTTT.

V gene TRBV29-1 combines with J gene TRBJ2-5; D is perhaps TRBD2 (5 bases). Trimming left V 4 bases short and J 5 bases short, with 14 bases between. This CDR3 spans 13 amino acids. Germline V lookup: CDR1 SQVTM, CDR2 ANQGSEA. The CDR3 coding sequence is TGCAGCGTTGGGGCCACTAGTGGGGAGACCCAGTACTTC. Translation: CSVGATSGETQYF.

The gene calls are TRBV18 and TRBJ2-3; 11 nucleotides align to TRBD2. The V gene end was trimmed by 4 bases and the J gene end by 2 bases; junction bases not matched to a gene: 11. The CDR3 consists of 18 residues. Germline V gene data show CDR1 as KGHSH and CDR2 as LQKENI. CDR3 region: CASSRLLAGVGPTDTQYF. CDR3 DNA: TGTGCCAGCTCACGTCTACTAGCGGGAGTAGGGCCCACAGATACGCAGTATTTT. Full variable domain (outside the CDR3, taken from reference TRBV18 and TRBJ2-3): NAGVMQNPRHLVRRRGQEARLRCSPMKGHSHVYWYRQLPEEGLKFMVYLQKENIIDESGMPKERFSAEFPKEGPSILRIQQVVRGDSAAYFCASSRLLAGVGPTDTQYFGPGTRLTVL.

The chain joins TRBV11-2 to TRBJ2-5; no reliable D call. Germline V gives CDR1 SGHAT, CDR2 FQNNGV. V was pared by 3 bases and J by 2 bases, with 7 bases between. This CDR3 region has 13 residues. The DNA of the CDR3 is TGTGCCAGCAGCTTTGGCCAACAAGAGACCCAGTACTTC. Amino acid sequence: CASSFGQQETQYF.

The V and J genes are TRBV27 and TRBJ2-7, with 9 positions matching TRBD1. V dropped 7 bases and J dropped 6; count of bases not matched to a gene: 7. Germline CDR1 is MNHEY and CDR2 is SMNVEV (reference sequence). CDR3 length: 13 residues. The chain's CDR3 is CASTPGQGSEQYF. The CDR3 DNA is TGTGCCAGCACCCCGGGACAGGGTAGCGAGCAGTACTTC.

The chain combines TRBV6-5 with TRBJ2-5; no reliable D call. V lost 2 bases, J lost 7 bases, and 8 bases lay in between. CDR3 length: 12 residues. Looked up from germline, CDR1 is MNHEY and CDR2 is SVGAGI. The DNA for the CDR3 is TGTGCCAGCAGTTACCCGCGAGGGACCCAGTACTTC. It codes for CASSYPRGTQYF.

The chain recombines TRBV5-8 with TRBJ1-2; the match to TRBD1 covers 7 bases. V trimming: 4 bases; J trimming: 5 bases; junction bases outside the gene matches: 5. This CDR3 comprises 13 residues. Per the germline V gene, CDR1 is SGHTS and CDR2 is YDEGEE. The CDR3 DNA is TGTGCCAGCAGCCCCGGGACAGCTTATGGCTACACCTTC. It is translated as CASSPGTAYGYTF.

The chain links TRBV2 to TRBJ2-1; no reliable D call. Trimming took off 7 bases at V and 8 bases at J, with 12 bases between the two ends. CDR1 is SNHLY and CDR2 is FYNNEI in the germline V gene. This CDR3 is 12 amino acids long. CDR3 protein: CASIRENDEQFF. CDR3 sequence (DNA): TGTGCCAGCATTAGAGAGAACGATGAGCAGTTCTTC.

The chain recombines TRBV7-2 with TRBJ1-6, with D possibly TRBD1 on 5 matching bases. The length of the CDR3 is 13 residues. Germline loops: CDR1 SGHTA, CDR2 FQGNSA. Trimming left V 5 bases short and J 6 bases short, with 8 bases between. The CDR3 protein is CASSQGRNSPLHF. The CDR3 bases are TGTGCCAGCAGCCAGGGTCGTAATTCACCCCTCCACTTT.

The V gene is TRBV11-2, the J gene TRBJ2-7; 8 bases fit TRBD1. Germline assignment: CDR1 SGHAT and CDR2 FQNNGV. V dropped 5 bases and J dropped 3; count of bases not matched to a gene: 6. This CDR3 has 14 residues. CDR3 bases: TGTGCCAGCAGCCTGGACAGGGTAGACTACGAGCAGTACTTC. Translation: CASSLDRVDYEQYF.

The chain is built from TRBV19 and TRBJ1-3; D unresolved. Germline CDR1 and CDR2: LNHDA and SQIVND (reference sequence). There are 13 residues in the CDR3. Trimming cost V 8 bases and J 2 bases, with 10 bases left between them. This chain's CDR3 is CASLNMAGNTIYF. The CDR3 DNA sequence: TGTGCCAGTCTGAACATGGCTGGAAACACCATATATTTT.

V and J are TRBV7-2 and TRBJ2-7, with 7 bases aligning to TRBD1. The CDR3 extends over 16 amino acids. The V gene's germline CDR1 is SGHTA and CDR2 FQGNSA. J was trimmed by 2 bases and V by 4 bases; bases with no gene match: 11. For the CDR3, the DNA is TGTGCCAGCAGCTCCTTCCCTGAGACAGGGACCTACGAGCAGTACTTC. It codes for CASSSFPETGTYEQYF.

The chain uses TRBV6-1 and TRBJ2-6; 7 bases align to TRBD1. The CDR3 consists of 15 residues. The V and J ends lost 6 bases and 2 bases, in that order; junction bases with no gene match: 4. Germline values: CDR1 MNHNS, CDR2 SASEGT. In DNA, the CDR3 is TGTGCCAGCAGGCCCGGGACAGCTGGGGCCAACGTCCTGACTTTC. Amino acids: CASRPGTAGANVLTF.

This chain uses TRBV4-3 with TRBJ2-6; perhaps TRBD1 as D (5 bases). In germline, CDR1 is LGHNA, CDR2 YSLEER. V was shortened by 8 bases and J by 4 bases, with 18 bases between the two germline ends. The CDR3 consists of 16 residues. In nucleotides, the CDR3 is TGCGCCAGCTCTCGTCAAAGGGGCAACGGGGCCAACGTCCTGACTTTC. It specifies CASSRQRGNGANVLTF.

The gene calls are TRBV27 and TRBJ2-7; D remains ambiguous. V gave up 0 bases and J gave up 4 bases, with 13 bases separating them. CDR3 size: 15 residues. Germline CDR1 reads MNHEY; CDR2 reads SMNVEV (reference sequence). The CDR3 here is CASSLSPKPWYEQYF. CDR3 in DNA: TGTGCCAGCAGTTTATCTCCCAAGCCGTGGTACGAGCAGTACTTC.

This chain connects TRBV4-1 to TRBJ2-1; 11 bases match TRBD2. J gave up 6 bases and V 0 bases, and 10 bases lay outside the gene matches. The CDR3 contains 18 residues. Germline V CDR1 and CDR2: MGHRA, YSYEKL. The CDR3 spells CASSQDRFSGGAVNEQFF. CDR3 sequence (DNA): TGCGCCAGCAGCCAAGATCGTTTTAGCGGGGGGGCCGTCAATGAGCAGTTCTTC.

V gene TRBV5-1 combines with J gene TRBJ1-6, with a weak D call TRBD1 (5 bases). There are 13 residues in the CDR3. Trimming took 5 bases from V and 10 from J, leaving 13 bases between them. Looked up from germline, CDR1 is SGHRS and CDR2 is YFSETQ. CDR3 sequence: CASRTESGSPLHF. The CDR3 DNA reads TGCGCCAGCAGGACAGAATCAGGATCACCCCTCCACTTT. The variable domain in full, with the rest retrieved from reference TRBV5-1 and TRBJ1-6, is KAGVTQTPRYLIKTRGQQVTLSCSPISGHRSVSWYQQTPGQGLQFLFEYFSETQRNKGNFPGRFSGRQFSNSRSEMNVSTLELGDSALYLCASRTESGSPLHFGNGTRLTVT.

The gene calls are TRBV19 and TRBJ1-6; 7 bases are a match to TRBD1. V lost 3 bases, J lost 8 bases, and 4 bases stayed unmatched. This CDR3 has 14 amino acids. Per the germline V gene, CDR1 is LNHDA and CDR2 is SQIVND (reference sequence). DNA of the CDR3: TGTGCCAGTAGTATGCAAGGGGGCCATTCACCCCTCCACTTT. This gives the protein CASSMQGGHSPLHF.

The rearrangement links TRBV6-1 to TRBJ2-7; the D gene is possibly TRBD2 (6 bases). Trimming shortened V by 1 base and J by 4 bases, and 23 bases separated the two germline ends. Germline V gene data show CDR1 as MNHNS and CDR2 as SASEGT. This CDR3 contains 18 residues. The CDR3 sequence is CASSEGFIGTYGLYEQYF. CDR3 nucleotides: TGTGCCAGCAGTGAAGGGTTTATCGGGACTTATGGGTTATACGAGCAGTACTTC.

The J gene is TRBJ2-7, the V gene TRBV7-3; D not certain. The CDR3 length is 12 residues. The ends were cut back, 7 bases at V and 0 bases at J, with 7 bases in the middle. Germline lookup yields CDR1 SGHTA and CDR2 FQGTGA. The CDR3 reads CASNPSSYEQYF. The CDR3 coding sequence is TGTGCCAGCAACCCCAGCTCCTACGAGCAGTACTTC.

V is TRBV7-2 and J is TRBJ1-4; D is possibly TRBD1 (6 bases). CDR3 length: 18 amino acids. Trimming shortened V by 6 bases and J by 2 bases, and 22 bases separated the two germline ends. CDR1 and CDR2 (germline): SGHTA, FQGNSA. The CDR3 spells CASRLHVGGLGTNEKLFF. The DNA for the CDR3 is TGTGCCAGCAGATTACATGTCGGGGGGCTGGGGACTAATGAAAAACTGTTTTTT. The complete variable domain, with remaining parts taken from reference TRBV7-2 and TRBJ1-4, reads GAGVSQSPSNKVTEKGKDVELRCDPISGHTALYWYRQSLGQGLEFLIYFQGNSAPDKSGLPSDRFSAERTGGSVSTLTIQRTQQEDSAVYLCASRLHVGGLGTNEKLFFGSGTQLSVL.